This entry lists 27 T cell receptor beta chains sequenced from one sample in a study of blood T cell repertoires in COVID-19 (TCRdb year 2020). Library construction relied on the immunoSEQ multiplex PCR assay. Not all clones reach the TCRdb copy of this immuneACCESS table, which keeps in-frame sequences only. Checked studies attribute under half of the gap to unresolved V genes and leave the rest unexplained. The sample profile shows roughly 53,000 clones; about 80% of them were found once. About 14% of the sample belongs to the ten largest clones. Sequenced material: peripheral blood. The receptors stem from a human donor in a cohort sampled during active COVID-19.

This rearrangement joins TRBV24-1 to TRBJ1-5, with 7 bases that match TRBD1. The germline V gene encodes CDR1 KGHDR and CDR2 SFDVKD. Losses at the gene ends were 9 bases for V and 5 bases for J; bases not matched to a gene: 12. The CDR3 runs 15 residues. DNA for the CDR3: TGTGCCACCCGCGCGACAGGGACCTGCCATCAGCCCCAGCATTTT. Its protein is CATRATGTCHQPQHF.

The rearrangement links TRBV2 to TRBJ1-3, with TRBD1 matching 10 bases. The CDR3 has 15 amino acids. Germline values: CDR1 SNHLY, CDR2 FYNNEI. V gave up 6 bases and J gave up 0 bases; unmatched junction bases: 2. The CDR3 DNA reads TGTGCCAGCAGGGGACAGGGGTACTCTGGAAACACCATATATTTT. Its translation: CASRGQGYSGNTIYF.

The chain links TRBV29-1 to TRBJ2-6; D is undetermined. The V gene lost 6 bases and the J gene lost 0 bases, with 9 bases spanning the gap. CDR1 is SQVTM and CDR2 is ANQGSEA in the germline V gene. This CDR3 comprises 14 residues. The CDR3 nucleotides are TGCAGCGTCCAACAGAGCTCTGGGGCCAACGTCCTGACTTTC. Protein: CSVQQSSGANVLTF.

This chain uses TRBV4-1 with TRBJ2-7; D perhaps matches TRBD2 (5 bases). In germline, CDR1 is MGHRA, CDR2 YSYEKL. Trimming removed 4 bases from V and 2 bases from J, with 9 bases in between. The CDR3 is 13 residues long. CDR3 coding DNA: TGCGCCAGCAGCCGCCACGGGGCCTACGAGCAGTACTTC. Encoded protein: CASSRHGAYEQYF.

The chain has TRBV6-5 and TRBJ1-6, with 10 bases fitting TRBD1. The CDR3 loop spans 14 amino acids. Germline lookup yields CDR1 MNHEY and CDR2 SVGAGI. V shed 8 bases and J 7 bases; nucleotides not matched to a gene: 5. CDR3 sequence (DNA): TGTGCCAGCCTCCGGGACAGGGGAAATTCACCCCTCCACTTT. Translation: CASLRDRGNSPLHF.

In DNA, the CDR3 is TGCGCCAGCAGCCCCGAGAAGGGGGCGTCGGACAATGAGCAGTTCTTC. It yields the protein CASSPEKGASDNEQFF. V usage is TRBV4-1 and J usage is TRBJ2-1, with 7 bases aligning to TRBD1. V was pared by 4 bases and J by 5 bases, with 11 bases of the junction left unmatched. Germline assignment: CDR1 MGHRA and CDR2 YSYEKL. The CDR3 loop spans 16 amino acids.

The genes are TRBV7-3 and TRBJ2-1; 11 nucleotides align to TRBD2. This CDR3 comprises 15 residues. Germline CDR1 is SGHTA and CDR2 is FQGTGA. V trimming: 5 bases; J trimming: 2 bases; junction bases outside the gene matches: 2. CDR3 DNA sequence: TGTGCCAGCAGCCGTAGCGGGGGGGCCTACAATGAGCAGTTCTTC. Translated, it gives CASSRSGGAYNEQFF.

The chain employs TRBV5-1 and TRBJ2-7; a possible D gene is TRBD1 (6 bases). V lost 7 bases, J lost 0 bases, and 14 bases lay in between. From germline, CDR1 is SGHRS and CDR2 YFSETQ. The CDR3 loop spans 14 amino acids. Written as DNA, the CDR3 is TGCGCCAGCGGCTACCAGGGGATCTCCTACGAGCAGTACTTC. Amino acids: CASGYQGISYEQYF.

The V and J genes are TRBV7-9 and TRBJ1-4, with D unresolved. The CDR3 has 15 residues. The V gene lost 5 bases and the J gene lost 11 bases, with 21 bases spanning the gap. Germline values: CDR1 SEHNR, CDR2 FQNEAQ (reference sequence). CDR3 amino acids: CASSTAGGGREKLFF. CDR3 DNA: TGTGCCAGCAGCACGGCCGGAGGAGGGCGGGAGAAACTGTTTTTT.

This clone was counted only a few times. The V gene is TRBV19, the J gene TRBJ2-3; D is unclear. The CDR3 has 15 amino acids. Germline values: CDR1 LNHDA, CDR2 SQIVND (reference sequence). V was cut by 5 bases and J by 0 bases, with 12 bases left in between. As DNA, the CDR3 is TGTGCCAGTAGTTTCCTGCCCACTAGCACAGATACGCAGTATTTT. Protein: CASSFLPTSTDTQYF.

This clone was found a few times. This chain connects TRBV6-1 to TRBJ2-5; 8 positions match TRBD1. The germline V gene encodes CDR1 MNHNS and CDR2 SASEGT. The CDR3 covers 15 residues. V shed 3 bases, J shed 0 bases, and the junction held 3 bases outside the gene matches. CDR3 residues: CASSEGDRNQETQYF. In DNA form, the CDR3 reads TGTGCCAGCAGTGAGGGGGACAGGAACCAAGAGACCCAGTACTTC.

The J gene is TRBJ2-3, the V gene TRBV6-6; D perhaps matches TRBD2 (5 bases). V was clipped by 6 bases and J by 10 bases, with 14 bases between them. This CDR3 region has 12 residues. Germline values: CDR1 MNHNY, CDR2 SVGAGI (reference sequence). As DNA, the CDR3 is TGTGCCAGCAGCCGTGCCGGGGTGGCGCAGTATTTT. It is translated as CASSRAGVAQYF.

This chain joins TRBV7-8 and TRBJ2-2, with a weak D call TRBD1 (6 bases). The CDR3 is 15 residues long. Germline CDR1 is SGHVS and CDR2 is FQNEAQ. V was cut by 5 bases and J by 4 bases, with 14 bases left in between. The CDR3 loop reads CASSRDRWSTGELFF. The CDR3 nucleotides are TGTGCCAGCAGCCGCGACAGGTGGAGCACCGGGGAGCTGTTTTTT.

The rearrangement uses TRBV18 and TRBJ2-2, with 9 bases fitting TRBD2. This CDR3 has 19 amino acids. CDR1 is KGHSH, CDR2 LQKENI, per germline. V dropped 3 bases and J dropped 7; count of bases not matched to a gene: 18. Here the CDR3 reads CASSPASGTSPRRGGELFF. The DNA of the CDR3 is TGTGCCAGCTCACCGGCTAGCGGGACCTCCCCCCGGAGGGGCGGGGAGCTGTTTTTT.

The chain links TRBV5-1 to TRBJ2-1; perhaps TRBD2 as D (6 bases). V shed 4 bases and J shed 7 bases, with 18 bases lying between them. Germline loops: CDR1 SGHRS, CDR2 YFSETQ. The CDR3 sequence is 15 residues long. The DNA for the CDR3 is TGCGCCAGCAGCCGCTGGGGGGACCGGGGAAATGAGCAGTTCTTC. It translates to CASSRWGDRGNEQFF.

This clone was counted once. The CDR3 reads CAISWEGRDEQYF. The CDR3 bases are TGTGCCATCAGCTGGGAGGGACGGGACGAGCAGTACTTC. The J gene is TRBJ2-7, the V gene TRBV10-3; 7 bases map to TRBD2. Germline CDR1 and CDR2: ENHRY and SYGVKD. CDR3 length: 13 amino acids. Trimming removed 6 bases from V and 5 bases from J; junction bases left unmatched: 7.

V usage is TRBV3-1 (or the pseudogene TRBV3-2) and J usage is TRBJ2-3; D ambiguous. The germline V and J ends were trimmed by 3 bases and 2 bases, with 6 bases remaining between them. Germline V gene data show CDR1 as LGHDT and CDR2 as YNNKEL (reference sequence). CDR3 length: 13 amino acids. This chain's CDR3 is CASSQRVTDTQYF. In DNA form, the CDR3 reads TGTGCCAGCAGCCAGAGAGTCACAGATACGCAGTATTTT.

The chain employs TRBV10-3 and TRBJ2-3; 11 nucleotides match TRBD1. Germline V CDR1 and CDR2: ENHRY, SYGVKD. Trimming removed 10 bases from V and 3 bases from J; junction bases left unmatched: 3. The CDR3 runs to 13 residues. The CDR3 loop reads CATGQGGTDTQYF. The DNA for the CDR3 is TGTGCCACGGGACAGGGGGGAACAGATACGCAGTATTTT.

The chain recombines TRBV27 with TRBJ2-2, with D uncertain. CDR1 and CDR2 (germline): MNHEY, SMNVEV (reference sequence). This CDR3 is 16 amino acids long. Trimming cost V 2 bases and J 0 bases, with 10 bases left between them. CDR3 sequence reads: CASSLSAVANTGELFF. CDR3 in DNA: TGTGCCAGCAGTTTAAGCGCGGTAGCGAACACCGGGGAGCTGTTTTTT.

The chain combines TRBV5-4 with TRBJ2-3; no firm D call. Germline lookup yields CDR1 SGHNT and CDR2 YYREEE (reference sequence). With 4 bases removed from V and 6 bases from J, the gap between germline ends came to 12 bases. This CDR3 contains 13 residues. For the CDR3, the DNA is TGTGCCAGCAGCGTGGACGGTCCGGATACGCAGTATTTT. Protein: CASSVDGPDTQYF. Looking up the rest from reference TRBV5-4 and TRBJ2-3 gives the full variable domain: ETGVTQSPTHLIKTRGQQVTLRCSSQSGHNTVSWYQQALGQGPQFIFQYYREEENGRGNFPPRFSGLQFPNYSSELNVNALELDDSALYLCASSVDGPDTQYFGPGTRLTVL.

This clone was counted a single time. This rearrangement joins TRBV6-1 to TRBJ2-4; the D gene is possibly TRBD1 (6 bases). V lost 3 bases and J 3 bases, leaving 12 bases between the germline ends. Germline lookup yields CDR1 MNHNS and CDR2 SASEGT. This CDR3 region has 15 residues. The CDR3 nucleotides are TGTGCCAGCAGTGACAGGGGAGTAGGCAAAAACATTCAGTACTTC. Its translation is CASSDRGVGKNIQYF.

J is TRBJ1-5 and V is TRBV19; no clear D gene. Trimming shortened V by 3 bases and J by 0 bases, and 9 bases separated the two germline ends. This CDR3 has 15 residues. Germline V gene data show CDR1 as LNHDA and CDR2 as SQIVND (reference sequence). The CDR3 here is CASSMEGISNQPQHF. CDR3 coding DNA: TGTGCCAGTAGTATGGAGGGAATTAGCAATCAGCCCCAGCATTTT.

The rearrangement joins TRBV3-1 (or the pseudogene TRBV3-2) to TRBJ2-7, with D hard to call. Looked up from germline, CDR1 is LGHDT and CDR2 is YNNKEL (reference sequence). There are 11 residues in the CDR3. The V end was cut by 4 bases, the J end by 3 bases, with 4 bases between. The CDR3 region is CASSRNYEQYF. CDR3 nucleotides: TGTGCCAGCAGCCGTAACTACGAGCAGTACTTC.

The genes are TRBV5-4 and TRBJ1-2; no definite D call. Germline V gives CDR1 SGHNT, CDR2 YYREEE (reference sequence). CDR3 length: 16 amino acids. Trimming took off 4 bases at V and 4 bases at J, with 20 bases between the two ends. The CDR3 bases are TGTGCCAGCAGCGGCGGAGGGCCAGCTGGGATCTATGGCTACACCTTC. This translates into CASSGGGPAGIYGYTF.

The genes are TRBV25-1 and TRBJ2-1; D is uncertain. Germline values: CDR1 MGHDK, CDR2 SYGVNS. This CDR3 is 17 amino acids long. V was cut by 3 bases and J by 4 bases, with 19 bases left in between. The CDR3 nucleotides are TGTGCCAGCAGTGAGGCCGACTCCCGCCTTTGGTACAATGAGCAGTTCTTC. Encoded protein: CASSEADSRLWYNEQFF.

This chain links TRBV7-8 with TRBJ2-2, with D maybe TRBD1 (6 bases). CDR1 and CDR2 from the germline V gene are SGHVS and FQNEAQ. CDR3 length equals 16 residues. V lost 5 bases, J lost 1 base, and 14 bases lay in between. The CDR3 loop reads CASSPWGRRNTGELFF. As DNA, the CDR3 is TGTGCCAGCAGCCCATGGGGGCGGAGGAACACCGGGGAGCTGTTTTTT.

The chain combines TRBV7-8 with TRBJ1-5; D perhaps matches TRBD1 (5 bases). Deletions cut 5 bases from V and 7 bases from J, with 18 bases between. CDR3 size: 15 residues. The germline gives CDR1 SGHVS, CDR2 FQNEAQ. Written as DNA, the CDR3 is TGTGCCAGCAGCCAAACCAGGGTTCTCAGCCAGCCCCAGCATTTT. It is translated as CASSQTRVLSQPQHF.